Sequencing of this T cell receptor beta chain was carried out in a study of blood T cell repertoires in COVID-19. Across the whole study: Sites in the United States, Italy and Spain provided acute and convalescent COVID-19 samples. Nucleic acid was either cDNA or gDNA, and it came from T cells, B-cell-depleted T cells, or PBMCs.

The V and J ends lost 0 bases and 8 bases respectively, with 11 bases between them. This CDR3 has 14 residues. Germline lookup yields CDR1 MNHEY and CDR2 SVGAGI. Enrolment of Seattle patients took place during active infection, and they were followed longitudinally. Authors' analysis steps: It was from reference gene primer amplification that nucleated cell counts were estimated. Generated by immunoSEQ multiplex PCR, the TCRdb table keeps only in-frame clones and is missing some. V and J calls and clone size follow that table, whereas D and trimming were derived from the DNA. The top ten hold around 7% of the sample, which has 170,000 or so clones, roughly 84% seen once.

Sequencing was carried out using peripheral blood. This clonotype was sampled from a woman between 40 and 55 years old with COVID-19, enrolled during active disease. The chain recombines TRBV6-5 with TRBJ1-3, with D uncertain. In nucleotides, the CDR3 is TGTGCCAGCAGTTACTCACGCCCCGGGGACACCATATATTTT. Amino acids: CASSYSRPGDTIYF.